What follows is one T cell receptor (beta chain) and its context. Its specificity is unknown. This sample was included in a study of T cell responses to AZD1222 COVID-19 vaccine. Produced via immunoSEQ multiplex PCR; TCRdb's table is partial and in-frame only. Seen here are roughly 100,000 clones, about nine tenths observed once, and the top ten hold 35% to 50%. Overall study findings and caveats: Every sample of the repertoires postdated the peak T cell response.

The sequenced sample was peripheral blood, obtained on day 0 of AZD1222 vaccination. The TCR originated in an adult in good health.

Here the CDR3 DNA reads TGTGCCAGCAGCTACGGGGGGCTAACGGGTGGCTACACCTTC. This sequence encodes CASSYGGLTGGYTF. The genes are TRBV11-2 and TRBJ1-2; D might be TRBD1 (6 bases). The CDR3 runs to 14 residues. V gave up 4 bases and J gave up 7 bases, with 16 bases separating them. Germline V lookup: CDR1 SGHAT, CDR2 FQNNGV.